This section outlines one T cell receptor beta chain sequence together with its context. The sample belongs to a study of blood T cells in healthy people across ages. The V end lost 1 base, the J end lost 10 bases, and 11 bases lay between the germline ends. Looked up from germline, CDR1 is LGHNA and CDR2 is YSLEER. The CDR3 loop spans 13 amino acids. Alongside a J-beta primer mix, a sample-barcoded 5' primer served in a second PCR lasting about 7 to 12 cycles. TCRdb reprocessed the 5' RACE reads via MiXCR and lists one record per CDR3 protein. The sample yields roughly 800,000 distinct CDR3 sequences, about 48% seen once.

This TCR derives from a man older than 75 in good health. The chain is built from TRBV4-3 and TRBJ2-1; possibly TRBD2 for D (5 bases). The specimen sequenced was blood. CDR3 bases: TGCGCCAGCAGCCAAGGGGAGTTTTACGAGCAGTTCTTC. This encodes CASSQGEFYEQFF.